This T cell receptor (beta chain) was found in a study of T-cell reconstitution after alpha-beta-depleted transplantation in children. Overall study results and limits: Expanded graft clones, several hundred of them, were reportedly the source of alpha-beta T cells about two months after transplant. By one year post-transplant, T-cell counts and diversity largely arose from T cells that were newly produced. Recipient T cells and thymic progenitors that survived were the source of the high TCRbeta diversity seen at day 60 in some patients.

A few counts support this clonotype. Antigen: not known. For TCRbeta, the library was prepared with unique molecular identifiers. TCRdb re-called the PCR reads with MiXCR, one entry per CDR3 protein. The sample gives under 400,000 distinct CDR3 sequences, 23% of which show up once; roughly 9.8% is in the top ten. The V gene end was trimmed by 2 bases and the J gene end by 5 bases; junction bases not matched to a gene: 3. The CDR3 is made up of 15 amino acids. Germline CDR1 SGHRS, CDR2 YFSETQ. The genes are TRBV5-1 and TRBJ1-6; 8 bases map to TRBD1. The specimen comprised PBMCs, mostly from graft donor cells, sampled 180 days after TCRalphabeta/CD19-depleted stem cell transplant. The receptor's source is a male patient younger than 18 who had a stem cell transplant for acute lymphoblastic leukemia, so the T cells may come from the graft donor. The CDR3 region has the DNA TGCGCCAGCAGCTTCGACAGGGGTAATAATTCACCCCTCCACTTT. Protein product: CASSFDRGNNSPLHF.